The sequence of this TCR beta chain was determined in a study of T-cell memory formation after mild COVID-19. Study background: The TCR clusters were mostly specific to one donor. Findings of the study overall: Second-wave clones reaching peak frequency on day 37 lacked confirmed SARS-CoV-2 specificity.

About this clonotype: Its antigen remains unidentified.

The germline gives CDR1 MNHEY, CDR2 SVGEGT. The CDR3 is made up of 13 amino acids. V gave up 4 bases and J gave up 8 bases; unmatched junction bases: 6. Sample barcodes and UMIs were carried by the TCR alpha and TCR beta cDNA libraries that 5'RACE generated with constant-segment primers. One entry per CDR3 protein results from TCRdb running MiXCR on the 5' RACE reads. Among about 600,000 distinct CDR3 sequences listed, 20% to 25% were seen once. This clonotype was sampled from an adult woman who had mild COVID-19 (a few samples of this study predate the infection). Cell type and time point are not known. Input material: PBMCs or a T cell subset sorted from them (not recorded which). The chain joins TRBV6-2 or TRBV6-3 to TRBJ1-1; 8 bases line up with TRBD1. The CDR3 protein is CASSFGQGPEAFF. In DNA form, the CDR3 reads TGTGCCAGCAGTTTCGGACAGGGTCCAGAAGCTTTCTTT.